This TCR beta chain was documented in a study of T cell responses to AZD1222 COVID-19 vaccine. Profiled with immunoSEQ multiplex PCR; TCRdb holds only in-frame clones, not every one. The profile shows over 50,000 clones, about four fifths of them singletons. On this clone: Its antigen is unknown.

There are 15 residues in the CDR3. The ends were cut back, 4 bases at V and 7 bases at J, with 20 bases in the middle. Germline loops: CDR1 SGHTS, CDR2 YDEGEE. Findings and limits, study-wide: Females made up more of the donors, who were largely white British, and clonal diversity may have come out too low. CD4 TCRs linked to vaccination spanned spike, dominating at 160-218 and 743-854. Only a handful of AZD1222 recipients, more than five in all, had baseline seropositivity. Reports say nearly half of spike-specific TCRs go after unmutated variant regions.

This sample comprised peripheral blood, obtained 28 days after the second AZD1222 dose. The rearrangement uses TRBV5-8 and TRBJ1-2, with D possibly being TRBD1 (5 bases). This clonotype was obtained from an adult who received the AZD1222 COVID-19 vaccine. This CDR3 is CASSPSGGLRGGYTF. In DNA form, the CDR3 reads TGTGCCAGCAGCCCCTCGGGGGGTCTTCGTGGTGGCTACACCTTC.